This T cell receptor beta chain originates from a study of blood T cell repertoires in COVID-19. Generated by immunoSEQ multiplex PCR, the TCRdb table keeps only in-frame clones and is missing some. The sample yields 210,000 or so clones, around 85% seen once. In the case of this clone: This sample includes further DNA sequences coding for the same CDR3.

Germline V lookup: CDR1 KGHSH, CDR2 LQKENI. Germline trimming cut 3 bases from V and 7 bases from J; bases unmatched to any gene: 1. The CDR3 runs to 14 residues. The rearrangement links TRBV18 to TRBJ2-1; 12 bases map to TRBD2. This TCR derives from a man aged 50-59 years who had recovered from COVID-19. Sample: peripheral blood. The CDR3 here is CASSPGLAGNEQFF. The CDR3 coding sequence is TGTGCCAGCTCACCCGGACTAGCGGGAAATGAGCAGTTCTTC.